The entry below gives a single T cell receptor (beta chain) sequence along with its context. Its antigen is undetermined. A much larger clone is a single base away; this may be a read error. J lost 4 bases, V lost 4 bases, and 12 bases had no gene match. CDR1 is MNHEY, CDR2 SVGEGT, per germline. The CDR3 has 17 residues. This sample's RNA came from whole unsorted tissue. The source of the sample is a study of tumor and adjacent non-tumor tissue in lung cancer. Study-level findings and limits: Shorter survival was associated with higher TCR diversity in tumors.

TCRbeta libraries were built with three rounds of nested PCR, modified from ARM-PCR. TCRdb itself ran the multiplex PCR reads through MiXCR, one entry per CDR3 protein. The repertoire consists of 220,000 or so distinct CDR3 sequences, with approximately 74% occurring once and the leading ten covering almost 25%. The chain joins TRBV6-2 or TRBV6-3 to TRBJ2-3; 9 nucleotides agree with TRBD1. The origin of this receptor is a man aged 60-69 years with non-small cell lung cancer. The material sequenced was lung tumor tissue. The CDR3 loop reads CASSFGRGTGPPDTQYF. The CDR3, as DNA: TGTGCCAGCAGTTTCGGTCGCGGGACAGGGCCCCCAGATACGCAGTATTTT.